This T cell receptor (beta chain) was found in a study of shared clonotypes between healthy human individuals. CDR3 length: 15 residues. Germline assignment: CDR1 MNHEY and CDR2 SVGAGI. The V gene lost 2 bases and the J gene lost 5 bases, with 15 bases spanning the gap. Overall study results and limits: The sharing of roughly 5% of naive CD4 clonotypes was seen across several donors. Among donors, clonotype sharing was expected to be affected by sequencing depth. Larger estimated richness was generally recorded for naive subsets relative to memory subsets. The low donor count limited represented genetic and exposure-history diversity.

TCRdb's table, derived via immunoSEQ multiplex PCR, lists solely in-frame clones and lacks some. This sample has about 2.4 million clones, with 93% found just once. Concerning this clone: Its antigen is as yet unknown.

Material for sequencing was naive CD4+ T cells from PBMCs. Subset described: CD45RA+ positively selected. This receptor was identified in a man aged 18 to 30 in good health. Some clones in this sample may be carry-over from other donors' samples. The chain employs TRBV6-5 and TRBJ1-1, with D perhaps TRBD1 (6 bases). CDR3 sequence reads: CASSYALQGGTEAFF. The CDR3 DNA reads TGTGCCAGCAGTTACGCTCTTCAAGGGGGTACTGAAGCTTTCTTT.